Shown below are 3 T cell receptor beta chains from a single sample sequenced in a study of shared clonotypes between healthy human individuals. Using immunoSEQ multiplex PCR, the repertoire was profiled, and TCRdb retains in-frame clones only, with some absent. The table lists about 610,000 clones, more than 95% of them singletons. Specimen: naive CD4+ T cells sorted from blood. The subset was: CD45RA+ positively selected. The receptors shown here come from a woman aged 25-40 years in good health.

The chain links TRBV5-4 to TRBJ2-7; TRBD1 aligns across 7 bases. Germline CDR1 is SGHNT and CDR2 is YYREEE (reference sequence). This CDR3 contains 13 residues. The V gene end was trimmed by 3 bases and the J gene end by 1 base; junction bases not matched to a gene: 1. The CDR3 protein is CASSYRGSYEQYF. CDR3 coding DNA: TGTGCCAGCAGCTACAGGGGATCCTACGAGCAGTACTTC.

As to this clone: The junction departs from germline at one end; a sequencing error may be responsible. The chain employs TRBV27 and TRBJ2-7, with 7 bases lining up with TRBD1. Looked up from germline, CDR1 is MNHEY and CDR2 is SMNVEV (reference sequence). This CDR3 is built from 13 residues. CDR3 residues: CTSSFDRAYEQYF. CDR3 in DNA: TGTACCAGCAGTTTTGACAGGGCCTACGAGCAGTACTTC.

This chain uses TRBV7-9 with TRBJ1-6; 7 bases match TRBD1. Germline V CDR1 and CDR2: SEHNR, FQNEAQ (reference sequence). The CDR3 extends over 15 amino acids. V was clipped by 6 bases and J by 9 bases; unmatched bases: 11. Written as DNA, the CDR3 is TGTGCCAGCAGTCTCACAGGGGCTTTGGGTTCACCCCTCCACTTT. Protein product: CASSLTGALGSPLHF.